This entry features one T cell receptor beta chain sequence. Its antigen is currently not known. Qualities for individual bases were not recorded, and no much larger clone is one base off. The receptor library was made with the immunoSEQ multiplex PCR assay. TCRdb took this table from immuneACCESS and kept in-frame rearrangements with V and J called. Such tables lack part of the clones; where checked against another copy, unresolved V genes explain under half of the gap, and the rest is unexplained. Recorded for this sample are 630,000 or so clones; about 90% of them occurred a single time. Together, the top ten hold roughly 0.0094% of the sample. The sample originates from a study of shared T cell receptors in the human thymus (dated by TCRdb to the early 2020s). With regard to the full study: The study examined how the human thymus generates shared, self-reactive T-cell receptor alpha chains.

These data were also filed under a second study, of human thymus T cells. From the second report: The donors were immunologically healthy infants in Finland who had open corrective cardiac surgery for congenital heart defects. Thymus tissue was collected as surgical resects that were removed during corrective cardiac surgery. V and J gene segment usage appeared biased in both thymic and peripheral blood repertoires. The related research reported highly overlapping thymic TCR repertoires among unrelated individuals. The study characterized TCR alpha and beta repertoires from fewer than 10 infant thymus samples and a few related peripheral blood samples. Donor ages ranged from roughly 6 to 244 days, and the cohort comprised about six male and a couple of female infants. Thymocytes were freed from the tissue by mechanical means and kept at -70 degrees C as pellets of about 9-30 million cells. A QIAsymphony instrument was used to extract genomic DNA from the frozen cell pellets. TCRB and TCRAD loci were amplified from a standardized quantity of quality-controlled genomic DNA using the immunoSEQ multiplex PCR assay. The V(D)J region was spanned by amplicons of a length sufficient to cover the CDR3 and to identify V and J genes. The commercial immunoSEQ service was used to sequence amplicons on an Illumina platform. Primer bias and sequencing errors were corrected as previously described, and TCRAD and TCRB definitions were based on the IMGT database. Analysis of the repertoires was done with immunoSEQ Analyzer 3.0 and VDJTools and included basic statistics, V/J segment usage, diversity estimates, rarefaction and pairwise overlap. Diversity was estimated with Chao1, ChaoE, Efron-Thisted, Shannon and inverse Simpson indices, and also on datasets down-sampled to the smallest sample. For repertoire overlap, CDR3 nucleotide sequence, V gene and J gene had to match strictly, and clustering was done by Jaccard-based multidimensional scaling. On average, thymus samples yielded some 810,000 unique TCRB clonotypes, whereas blood samples yielded some 85,000.

The material sequenced was thymocytes. This receptor was taken from a boy under three years old with a congenital heart defect. Donor details come from another sample of the same person, matched by shared clones.

The DNA reads TGTGCCAGCAGCCTCGACTACACTCTCTATAATTCACCCCTCCACTTT. This gives the protein CASSLDYTLYNSPLHF. Recombination connected TRBV11-2 to TRBJ1-6; there is no confident call for the D gene. V loses 5 bases of germline sequence and J loses 3 bases, and the interval between the two ends is 14 bases. Measured from the cysteine to the phenylalanine, the CDR3 is 16 residues long. Only the CDR3 portion is preserved as DNA: 48 bases, with reading frame beginning at the first base. CDR1 and CDR2 are drawn from the germline V gene: SGHAT, FQNNGV. When the CDR3 is completed using the reference TRBV11-2 and TRBJ1-6 genes on either side, the full variable domain is EAGVAQSPRYKIIEKRQSVAFWCNPISGHATLYWYQQILGQGPKLLIQFQNNGVVDDSQLPKDRFSAERLKGVDSTLKIQPAKLEDSAVYLCASSLDYTLYNSPLHFGNGTRLTVT.